The 30 T cell receptor beta chains below all came from one sample that was sequenced in a study of cytotoxic CD8 clonotypes in ibrutinib-treated CLL. Method: immunoSEQ multiplex PCR; TCRdb's copy keeps in-frame clones and lacks some. Among fewer than 90,000 clones listed, about two thirds were seen once. Sequenced here: PBMCs, sampled after 12 months of ibrutinib treatment. The receptors were sampled from a human donor with chronic lymphocytic leukemia.

The genes are TRBV2 and TRBJ1-6; a possible D gene is TRBD1 (5 bases). Germline CDR1 SNHLY, CDR2 FYNNEI. This CDR3 is 16 amino acids long. V was trimmed by 6 bases and J by 0 bases, leaving 12 bases between them. CDR3 bases: TGTGCCAGCAGACCCAAGGGGAGCTCCTATAATTCACCCCTCCACTTT. Protein product: CASRPKGSSYNSPLHF.

Only a few counts were recorded for this clone. V usage is TRBV5-4 and J usage is TRBJ1-1; D may be TRBD1 (5 bases). Germline assignment: CDR1 SGHNT and CDR2 YYREEE (reference sequence). V lost 1 base to trimming and J lost 1 base, with 8 bases between them. The CDR3 has 14 residues. The CDR3 is CASSLITGNTEAFF. CDR3 in DNA: TGTGCCAGCAGCTTGATTACAGGGAACACTGAAGCTTTCTTT.

This CDR3 reads CASSLSGGGPGELFF. The CDR3 coding sequence is TGTGCCAGCAGCTTATCAGGGGGCGGCCCCGGGGAGCTGTTTTTT. The chain is built from TRBV7-2 and TRBJ2-2; 8 bases align to TRBD1. The CDR3 totals 15 residues. V dropped 2 bases and J dropped 6; count of bases not matched to a gene: 5. Germline V gene lookup returns CDR1 SGHTA and CDR2 FQGNSA.

V is TRBV2 and J is TRBJ2-3; D is ambiguous. Per the germline V gene, CDR1 is SNHLY and CDR2 is FYNNEI. The CDR3 is 14 amino acids. Trimming removed 6 bases from V and 0 bases from J, with 10 bases in between. CDR3 DNA: TGTGCCAGCAGGCGCGGTACTAGCACAGATACGCAGTATTTT. It specifies CASRRGTSTDTQYF.

The chain joins TRBV5-1 to TRBJ2-7; 10 nucleotides line up with TRBD1. The CDR3 sequence is 14 residues long. Germline CDR1 reads SGHRS; CDR2 reads YFSETQ. With V trimmed by 0 bases and J by 3 bases, 0 bases remained unmatched. The CDR3 loop reads CASSLGTGGYEQYF. The DNA of the CDR3 is TGCGCCAGCAGCTTGGGGACAGGGGGCTACGAGCAGTACTTC.

This clone came up a few times. The chain joins TRBV4-1 to TRBJ2-7; 8 bases align to TRBD2. This CDR3 spans 16 amino acids. The V gene end was trimmed by 4 bases and the J gene end by 2 bases; junction bases not matched to a gene: 10. The germline gives CDR1 MGHRA, CDR2 YSYEKL. The DNA of the CDR3 is TGCGCCAGCAGCCCGCTACTCAGCGGGGGACCCTACGAGCAGTACTTC. Translating gives CASSPLLSGGPYEQYF.

In this sample, this clone turned up a few times. The chain has TRBV19 and TRBJ2-3; 8 bases align to TRBD1. Trimming took 6 bases from V and 7 from J; bases not matched to a gene: 15. Per germline, CDR1 LNHDA and CDR2 SQIVND (reference sequence). The CDR3 is made up of 16 amino acids. CDR3 sequence: CASSLIVGQERYTQYF. CDR3 DNA: TGTGCCAGTAGCCTTATAGTGGGACAGGAGAGATATACGCAGTATTTT.

The chain links TRBV19 to TRBJ2-5; 8 nucleotides agree with TRBD2. Germline V CDR1 and CDR2: LNHDA, SQIVND (reference sequence). The CDR3 contains 16 residues. The ends lost 6 bases at V and 4 bases at J; junction bases unmatched: 13. CDR3 nucleotides: TGTGCCAGTAGGAGGAATAGCGGGGCCGCGGGAGAGACCCAGTACTTC. It specifies CASRRNSGAAGETQYF.

The rearrangement uses TRBV5-4 and TRBJ2-3; 10 bases fit TRBD2. This CDR3 has 15 amino acids. In germline, CDR1 is SGHNT, CDR2 YYREEE (reference sequence). V gave up 1 base and J gave up 6 bases; unmatched junction bases: 5. The CDR3 region has the DNA TGTGCCAGCAGCTTGACAGCGGGGGGGCAGGATACGCAGTATTTT. It yields the protein CASSLTAGGQDTQYF.

The chain has TRBV10-3 and TRBJ2-2; D gene ambiguous. Trimming shortened V by 3 bases and J by 6 bases, and 11 bases separated the two germline ends. Germline-derived CDR1 and CDR2 are ENHRY and SYGVKD. The length of the CDR3 is 14 residues. The CDR3 DNA follows: TGTGCCATCAGTGATAATAGCCGGGCCGGGGAGCTGTTTTTT. This gives the protein CAISDNSRAGELFF.

This clone was picked up a small number of times. The rearrangement links TRBV10-3 to TRBJ1-3; unclear D gene. Germline loops: CDR1 ENHRY, CDR2 SYGVKD. The CDR3 runs 13 residues. Trimming stripped 10 bases from V and 0 bases from J, with 10 bases between. The CDR3 DNA is TGTGCCACCGGCCTCGACTCTGGAAACACCATATATTTT. Translating gives CATGLDSGNTIYF.

The chain recombines TRBV4-1 with TRBJ2-3; unclear D gene. Trimming took off 1 base at V and 2 bases at J, with 7 bases between the two ends. The germline CDR1 and CDR2 sequences are MGHRA and YSYEKL. CDR3 length equals 14 residues. The chain's CDR3 is CASSQGPNTDTQYF. CDR3 nucleotide sequence: TGCGCCAGCAGCCAAGGTCCTAACACAGATACGCAGTATTTT.

This clone was counted only a few times. V usage is TRBV14 and J usage is TRBJ1-1; D unresolved. Trimming pared 3 bases from V and 5 bases from J, leaving 13 bases between. The CDR3 sequence is 14 residues long. Germline lookup yields CDR1 SGHDN and CDR2 FVKESK. The chain's CDR3 is CASSHFGEATEAFF. The CDR3 bases are TGTGCCAGCAGCCATTTCGGGGAAGCAACTGAAGCTTTCTTT.

This chain uses TRBV7-9 with TRBJ1-1; TRBD1 aligns across 8 bases. The J segment lost 1 base and the V segment lost 0 bases, leaving 4 bases of the junction unmatched. There are 16 residues in the CDR3. The germline gives CDR1 SEHNR, CDR2 FQNEAQ (reference sequence). This CDR3 is CASSLAAGTGNTEAFF. The CDR3 DNA sequence: TGTGCCAGCAGCTTAGCGGCCGGGACAGGGAACACTGAAGCTTTCTTT.

The chain carries TRBV2 and TRBJ1-1; TRBD1 matches 7 bases. The CDR3 has 13 residues. Per the germline V gene, CDR1 is SNHLY and CDR2 is FYNNEI. V trimming: 4 bases; J trimming: 3 bases; junction bases outside the gene matches: 2. The CDR3 region is CASSAQGYTEAFF. The DNA for the CDR3 is TGTGCCAGCAGTGCACAGGGGTACACTGAAGCTTTCTTT. Full variable domain (remainder filled in from reference TRBV2 and TRBJ1-1): EPEVTQTPSHQVTQMGQEVILRCVPISNHLYFYWYRQILGQKVEFLVSFYNNEISEKSEIFDDQFSVERPDGSNFTLKIRSTKLEDSAMYFCASSAQGYTEAFFGQGTRLTVV.

The rearrangement joins TRBV6-6 to TRBJ2-7; D is possibly TRBD1 (5 bases). Germline CDR1 MNHNY, CDR2 SVGAGI (reference sequence). Between the trimmed V and J ends, which lost 2 bases and 4 bases, there was a span of 15 bases. The CDR3 has 15 residues. The CDR3 nucleotides read TGTGCCAGCAGTTACGGCCTTGGCAGGGTTTACGAGCAGTACTTC. It codes for CASSYGLGRVYEQYF.

V usage is TRBV7-3 and J usage is TRBJ1-1; TRBD1 might be the D (6 bases). The V end was cut by 2 bases, the J end by 1 base, with 8 bases between. CDR3 length equals 14 residues. The germline CDR1 and CDR2 sequences are SGHTA and FQGTGA. The CDR3 DNA is TGTGCCAGCAGCTTAGACAGGTGGAACACTGAAGCTTTCTTT. Its translation: CASSLDRWNTEAFF. The entire variable domain, with the rest obtained from reference TRBV7-3 and TRBJ1-1, is as follows: GAGVSQTPSNKVTEKGKYVELRCDPISGHTALYWYRQSLGQGPEFLIYFQGTGAADDSGLPNDRFFAVRPEGSVSTLKIQRTERGDSAVYLCASSLDRWNTEAFFGQGTRLTVV.

CDR3: CASSLPQGFAFF. The CDR3, as DNA: TGTGCCAGCAGCTTGCCGCAGGGGTTTGCTTTCTTT. The chain links TRBV5-6 to TRBJ1-1, with a tentative D call TRBD1 (6 bases). V shed 1 base and J shed 11 bases, with 12 bases lying between them. CDR3 length: 12 amino acids. Germline V CDR1 and CDR2: SGHDT, YYEEEE.

The gene calls are TRBV6-1 and TRBJ1-1; TRBD1 matches at 9 bases. The CDR3 loop spans 17 amino acids. The V and J ends lost 4 bases and 5 bases, in that order; junction bases with no gene match: 14. Germline CDR1 MNHNS, CDR2 SASEGT. CDR3 residues: CASSAATGGPRGTEAFF. In DNA form, the CDR3 reads TGTGCCAGCAGTGCAGCCACAGGGGGCCCTAGAGGGACTGAAGCTTTCTTT.

This clone was detected only once. The chain has TRBV7-9 and TRBJ2-3; possible D gene TRBD1, 6 bases. The length of the CDR3 is 15 residues. The V end was cut by 7 bases, the J end by 0 bases, with 14 bases between. Germline V gene data show CDR1 as SEHNR and CDR2 as FQNEAQ (reference sequence). In DNA, the CDR3 is TGTGCCAGCAACCCGACAGGAGCTAGCACAGATACGCAGTATTTT. It specifies CASNPTGASTDTQYF.

The count of this clone is one. The chain has TRBV28 and TRBJ1-4; TRBD1 is a possible D gene (5 bases). The CDR3 extends over 15 amino acids. Trimming stripped 2 bases from V and 7 bases from J, with 14 bases between. Germline V lookup: CDR1 MDHEN, CDR2 SYDVKM. The CDR3 loop is CASSLIQGVGEKLFF. DNA for the CDR3: TGTGCCAGCAGTTTAATCCAGGGAGTAGGTGAAAAACTGTTTTTT.

The count of this clone is one. This chain connects TRBV15 to TRBJ2-3; TRBD2 aligns across 11 bases. V gave up 1 base and J gave up 0 bases; unmatched junction bases: 0. This CDR3 is built from 16 residues. Per germline, CDR1 LNHNV and CDR2 YYDKDF (reference sequence). CDR3 sequence (DNA): TGTGCCACCAGCAGAGGGACTAGCGGGAGCACAGATACGCAGTATTTT. It translates to CATSRGTSGSTDTQYF.

This clone has just a few counts. This chain links TRBV2 with TRBJ1-6; 10 bases are shared with TRBD1. Trimming took 9 bases from V and 9 from J; bases not matched to a gene: 5. Germline loops: CDR1 SNHLY, CDR2 FYNNEI. This CDR3 contains 13 residues. The CDR3 DNA reads as TGTGCCAGGGGACAGGGGAGGCGTTCACCCCTCCACTTT. Residues: CARGQGRRSPLHF.

This chain links TRBV19 with TRBJ1-1; TRBD1 agrees at 7 bases. The CDR3 spans 13 residues. Germline loops: CDR1 LNHDA, CDR2 SQIVND (reference sequence). Trimming took 9 bases from V and 1 from J; bases not matched to a gene: 5. CDR3 amino acids: CASRRTGNTEAFF. The CDR3 nucleotides read TGTGCCAGCCGTAGGACAGGGAACACTGAAGCTTTCTTT.

By sample fraction, this clone is medium-sized. The chain has TRBV11-2 and TRBJ2-5; D tentatively fits TRBD1 or TRBD2 (6 bases each). CDR1 is SGHAT and CDR2 is FQNNGV in the germline V gene. There are 15 residues in the CDR3. The V end lost 3 bases, the J end lost 2 bases, and 13 bases lay between the germline ends. The CDR3 region has the DNA TGTGCCAGCAGCTTCTTTGGAGGGGGGCAAGAGACCCAGTACTTC. This translates into CASSFFGGGQETQYF.

This clone appeared a few times. This chain connects TRBV28 to TRBJ1-6; no clear D. V lost 2 bases, J lost 10 bases, and 12 bases lay in between. The CDR3 runs to 14 residues. Germline CDR1 and CDR2: MDHEN and SYDVKM. DNA for the CDR3: TGTGCCAGCAGTTTACGGAGGAGGGCGTCACCCCTCCACTTT. The encoded protein is CASSLRRRASPLHF.

This clone was observed a few times. The chain links TRBV6-1 to TRBJ1-1; D ambiguous. The CDR3 contains 13 residues. V was clipped by 0 bases and J by 7 bases, with 9 bases between them. Germline CDR1 and CDR2: MNHNS and SASEGT. The CDR3 DNA reads TGTGCCAGCAGTGAAGCGCTCAGCGTTGAAGCTTTCTTT. Its translation: CASSEALSVEAFF.

This clone appeared a few times. V gene TRBV7-2 combines with J gene TRBJ2-2, with D perhaps TRBD2 (5 bases). CDR3 length: 15 residues. Trimming cost V 1 base and J 4 bases, with 10 bases left between them. Germline CDR1 is SGHTA and CDR2 is FQGNSA. In DNA, the CDR3 is TGTGCCAGCAGCTTAGTGTCCCGGGGCACCGGGGAGCTGTTTTTT. It translates to CASSLVSRGTGELFF.

This clone showed up just a few times. The chain recombines TRBV21-1 with TRBJ1-5. TRBV21-1 is a listed pseudogene. The CDR3 is made up of 12 amino acids. CDR3 loop: CASSKEWQPQHF. DNA of the CDR3: TGTGCCAGCAGCAAAGAGTGGCAGCCCCAGCATTTT.

For the CDR3, the DNA is TGTGCCAGCAGTGAAAGACAGGCGTTTGAGACCCAGTACTTC. It yields the protein CASSERQAFETQYF. The chain combines TRBV6-1 with TRBJ2-5; D is perhaps TRBD1 (6 bases). The CDR3 loop spans 14 amino acids. Trimming pared 2 bases from V and 5 bases from J, leaving 12 bases between. Germline lookup yields CDR1 MNHNS and CDR2 SASEGT.